A selection of T cell receptor beta chains follows, all from one sample in a study of OX40 agonist ivuxolimab in advanced cancers. The data were produced by immunoSEQ multiplex PCR, yet TCRdb's version contains in-frame clones alone and is incomplete. The sample has tens of thousands of clones; 80% to 90% are singletons. The starting material was CD4+ or CD8+ T cells sorted from blood, obtained in a trial of the OX40 agonist ivuxolimab. These receptors originate from an adult with an advanced solid tumor such as melanoma, head and neck, liver or kidney cancer. CDR3s include the opening cysteine and the closing phenylalanine or tryptophan. D genes are given only for firm matches. The size entry is marked missing in some rows and otherwise reads once, few, many or a size class.

j_call clone_size d_call v_call cdr3_nt cdr3_aa
TRBJ2-3 NA TRBD2 TRBV11-3 TGTGCCAGCACCTTAGCTTGCGGGAGGAGGGCAGATACGCAGTATTTT CASTLACGRRADTQYF
TRBJ2-3 NA TRBD2 TRBV25-1 TGTGCCAGCAGTGTATCCGGGACTAGCGGCTATACGCAGTATTTT CASSVSGTSGYTQYF
TRBJ2-3 once NA TRBV11-3 TGTGCCAGCAGCTTTAGGGGCCGAGATACGCAGTATTTT CASSFRGRDTQYF
TRBJ1-3 NA NA TRBV19 TGTGCCAGTAAGGGTTCCGTAAACTCTGGAAACACCATATATTTT CASKGSVNSGNTIYF
TRBJ2-1 NA NA TRBV5-1 TGCGCCAGCAGCTTGACCACAGGTAGCTCCTACAATGAGCAGTTCTTC CASSLTTGSSYNEQFF
TRBJ1-2 NA NA TRBV29-1 TGCAGCGGGCGCAATTCGTTCTATGGCTACACCTTC CSGRNSFYGYTF
TRBJ2-7 NA NA TRBV7-5 TGTGCCAGAAGCTTAGCGCGCGAGGGAGGGTTTTACGAGCAGTACTTC CARSLAREGGFYEQYF
TRBJ1-1 few TRBD1 TRBV5-1 TGCGCCAGCAGGGACGACAGGGAGGGTGAAGCTTTCTTT CASRDDREGEAFF
TRBJ2-1 once TRBD2 TRBV11-2 TGTGCCAGCAGTCTACTAGCGGGAGGGCGCAATGAGCAGTTCTTC CASSLLAGGRNEQFF
TRBJ2-5 once NA TRBV5-1 TGCGCCAGCAGCTTGGGGACGGTCCAAGAGACCCAGTACTTC CASSLGTVQETQYF
TRBJ1-4 NA NA TRBV27 TGTGCCAGCAGTTTAAGTCATCCGGGCTTGAGTGAAAAACTGTTTTTT CASSLSHPGLSEKLFF
TRBJ2-7 NA TRBD2 TRBV27 TGTGCCAGCAGCACAACCGGGACTAGCGGTTACGAGCAGTACTTC CASSTTGTSGYEQYF
TRBJ2-7 NA TRBD2 TRBV10-3 TGTGCCATCAGTGACCCGGGACTAGCGGGAGAAGTCGTATACGAGCAGTACTTC CAISDPGLAGEVVYEQYF
TRBJ2-1 NA TRBD2 TRBV6-1 TGTGCCAGCAGTGAACAGGGGACTAGCGGAGCCTACAATGAGCAGTTCTTC CASSEQGTSGAYNEQFF
TRBJ2-7 NA NA TRBV5-8 TGTGCCAGCAGCTTGCGGCCGAACGAGCAGTACTTC CASSLRPNEQYF
TRBJ2-7 NA TRBD2 TRBV14 TGTGCCAGCAGCCGCGGACTAGCGGGGCTCGGGGAGCAGTACTTC CASSRGLAGLGEQYF
TRBJ1-2 NA NA TRBV7-6 TGTGCCAGCAGCTCCCGGGACCTAGGCTACACCTTC CASSSRDLGYTF
TRBJ2-1 NA TRBD2 TRBV19 TGTGCCAGTAGTACCCTACTAGCGGCAACCTACAATGAGCAGTTCTTC CASSTLLAATYNEQFF
TRBJ2-2 NA NA TRBV11-2 TGTGCCAGCAGCTTAGATTCTCGTTCAGGAGCGGCGCTGAACACCGGGGAGCTGTTTTTT CASSLDSRSGAALNTGELFF
TRBJ1-4 NA NA TRBV5-5 TGTGCCAGCAGCTTGGGAGCCGGAGGTGGCGAAAAACTGTTTTTT CASSLGAGGGEKLFF
TRBJ2-1 NA TRBD1 TRBV29-1 TGCAGCGTTCCGGACAGGGCCTACAATGAGCAGTTCTTC CSVPDRAYNEQFF
TRBJ2-1 once NA TRBV29-1 TGCAGCGTCGCCGACGTCCCTACTGTAAATGAGCAGTTCTTC CSVADVPTVNEQFF
TRBJ1-3 NA NA TRBV28 TGTGCCAGCAGCGGAGGGGGAGCCTTTAGTGGAAACACCATATATTTT CASSGGGAFSGNTIYF
TRBJ2-7 NA NA TRBV6-5 TGTGCCAGCACCCCGGCGAGGGCCCCCTACGAGCAGTACTTC CASTPARAPYEQYF
TRBJ2-1 NA TRBD2 TRBV28 TGTGCCAGCAGCACCACCTTCCTAGCGGACAATGAGCAGTTCTTC CASSTTFLADNEQFF
TRBJ2-5 NA TRBD1 TRBV6-1 TGTGCCAGCAGTGTCAGGGGGCGCGGAGAGACCCAGTACTTC CASSVRGRGETQYF
TRBJ2-6 NA NA TRBV28 TGTGCCAGCAGTGCACGGATCTCTGGGGCCAACGTCCTGACTTTC CASSARISGANVLTF
TRBJ2-1 NA TRBD2 TRBV4-1 TGCGCCAGCAGGCGGTGGACTAGCCCGGTGAATGAGCAGTTCTTC CASRRWTSPVNEQFF
TRBJ2-7 NA NA TRBV5-1 TGCGCCAGCAGCTTGGCCTGGCAGATGTCCTACGAGCAGTACTTC CASSLAWQMSYEQYF
TRBJ2-2 NA TRBD1 TRBV11-3 TGTGCCAGCAGCTTAATGACAGGGCCCACCGGGGAGCTGTTTTTT CASSLMTGPTGELFF
TRBJ2-7 NA TRBD2 TRBV7-2 TGTGCCAGCAGCTCGGGACTAGCGGGTTACGAGCAGTACTTC CASSSGLAGYEQYF
TRBJ1-5 NA TRBD1 TRBV9 TGTGCCAGCAGCCCGGGACAGAAGAATCAGCCCCAGCATTTT CASSPGQKNQPQHF
TRBJ1-1 NA TRBD1 TRBV11-2 TGTGCCACCCGACAGGGTTTTGAAGCTTTCTTT CATRQGFEAFF
TRBJ1-2 once NA TRBV6-5 TGTGCCACTCTCATCGTCCCCGGCGGGGGCTACACCTTC CATLIVPGGGYTF
TRBJ2-1 NA NA TRBV7-9 TGTGCCAGCAGCAAAAACAGGGTCAGTGAGCAGTTCTTC CASSKNRVSEQFF
TRBJ2-3 NA TRBD2 TRBV6-4 TGTGCCGCCCGGACTAGCGGGAGAAAGGCAGATACGCAGTATTTT CAARTSGRKADTQYF